This entry features one TCR beta chain sequence. What it binds is not known. The record originates from a study of T-cell reconstitution after alpha-beta-depleted transplantation in children. Preparation of the TCRbeta library involved a method that used unique molecular identifiers. One entry per CDR3 protein, called by TCRdb with MiXCR from the PCR reads. The sample holds a few hundred thousand distinct CDR3 sequences; more than 20% are singletons and the top ten take around a third. This CDR3 has 13 amino acids. V lost 3 bases and J 4 bases, leaving 6 bases between the germline ends. The study, taken as a whole, reports: At the one-year point after transplant, T-cell counts and TCRbeta diversity were found to come mostly from T cells that had been newly produced.

The V and J genes are TRBV12-3 or TRBV12-4 and TRBJ2-2; the D gene is possibly TRBD1 (5 bases). This clonotype originated in a boy less than two years old with Wiskott-Aldrich syndrome, due to receive a stem cell transplant. Material: PBMCs, obtained before TCRalphabeta/CD19-depleted stem cell transplant. CDR3 residues: CASSLDITGELFF. Written as DNA, the CDR3 is TGTGCCAGCAGTTTGGACATCACCGGGGAGCTGTTTTTT.